This is a list of T cell receptor beta chains from one sample in a study of CD8 T cells in Susac syndrome. One entry per CDR3 protein, called by TCRdb with MiXCR from the immunoSEQ multiplex PCR reads. This sample carries around 190,000 distinct CDR3 sequences, about 93% of them seen once, and the ten largest clones take around 0.1%. The material sequenced was CD4+ T cells from PBMCs. All receptors come from a human donor in good health. The CDR3 runs from the conserved cysteine through the conserved F or W. A D gene is named only where the DNA matches it firmly. Clone size is given for some rows only: seen once, a few or many times, or a class if the clone is expanded.

j_call: TRBJ1-4; clone_size: -; v_call: TRBV7-9; d_call: TRBD1; cdr3_nt: TGTGCCGCGGAAGGGACAGGGATCACTAATGAAAAACTGTTTTTT; cdr3_aa: CAAEGTGITNEKLFF
j_call: TRBJ2-7; clone_size: -; v_call: TRBV5-4; d_call: TRBD2; cdr3_nt: TGTGCCAGCAGCGAGGGACTAGCGGGGGCCTACGAGCAGTACTTC; cdr3_aa: CASSEGLAGAYEQYF
j_call: TRBJ1-2; clone_size: -; v_call: TRBV19; d_call: TRBD1; cdr3_nt: TGTGCCAGTAATCTGGGACAGGGGGCTCGTGGGTATGGCTACACCTTC; cdr3_aa: CASNLGQGARGYGYTF
j_call: TRBJ2-1; clone_size: -; v_call: TRBV6-4; d_call: TRBD2; cdr3_nt: TGTGCCAGCAGTGATAGCGGGGGGTCCATGAGCTCCTACAATGAGCAGTTCTTC; cdr3_aa: CASSDSGGSMSSYNEQFF
j_call: TRBJ1-6; clone_size: -; v_call: TRBV7-2; d_call: -; cdr3_nt: TGTGCCAGCAGCGTTGGAGCGGGGAATTCACCCCTCCACTTT; cdr3_aa: CASSVGAGNSPLHF
j_call: TRBJ2-5; clone_size: few; v_call: TRBV28; d_call: -; cdr3_nt: TGTGCCAGCAGTCTCCCCCAAGAGACCCAGTACTTC; cdr3_aa: CASSLPQETQYF
j_call: TRBJ2-5; clone_size: -; v_call: TRBV28; d_call: -; cdr3_nt: TGTGCCAGCAGTAACCCCCCAGGGCGGGAGACCCAGTACTTC; cdr3_aa: CASSNPPGRETQYF
j_call: TRBJ1-5; clone_size: once; v_call: TRBV12-3/TRBV12-4; d_call: -; cdr3_nt: TGTGCCAGCAGTTTAGTACAGAGTCAGCCCCAGCATTTT; cdr3_aa: CASSLVQSQPQHF
j_call: TRBJ2-4; clone_size: -; v_call: TRBV20-1; d_call: -; cdr3_nt: TGCAGTGCTCGAGGACAGCTAAACTCCAAAAACATTCAGTACTTC; cdr3_aa: CSARGQLNSKNIQYF
j_call: TRBJ2-7; clone_size: -; v_call: TRBV4-1; d_call: -; cdr3_nt: TGCGCCAGCAGCCCGTCCAGAGGGATCTCCTACGAGCAGTACTTC; cdr3_aa: CASSPSRGISYEQYF
j_call: TRBJ2-3; clone_size: -; v_call: TRBV5-6; d_call: TRBD2; cdr3_nt: TGTGCCAGCAGCTCTAGCGGGGGGGCGGATACGCAGTATTTT; cdr3_aa: CASSSSGGADTQYF
j_call: TRBJ2-7; clone_size: -; v_call: TRBV30; d_call: -; cdr3_nt: TGTGCCTGGAGCTGGACAGGAGGGAACGAGCAGTACTTC; cdr3_aa: CAWSWTGGNEQYF
j_call: TRBJ1-5; clone_size: -; v_call: TRBV6-5; d_call: -; cdr3_nt: TGTGCCAGCAGTTACTCATTTTCAGTCAGCCGATATCAGCCCCAGCATTTT; cdr3_aa: CASSYSFSVSRYQPQHF
j_call: TRBJ2-7; clone_size: -; v_call: TRBV3-1; d_call: -; cdr3_nt: TGTGCCAGCAGCCCGAGGATCCGCTCCGAGCAGTACTTC; cdr3_aa: CASSPRIRSEQYF
j_call: TRBJ2-5; clone_size: -; v_call: TRBV11-3; d_call: TRBD2; cdr3_nt: TGTGCCAGCAGCGCCGGAATGGGGGGACTATACCAAGAGACCCAGTACTTC; cdr3_aa: CASSAGMGGLYQETQYF
j_call: TRBJ1-2; clone_size: -; v_call: TRBV7-2; d_call: TRBD1; cdr3_nt: TGTGCCAGCAGCCCTCAGACAGGGGGGTATGGCTACACCTTC; cdr3_aa: CASSPQTGGYGYTF
j_call: TRBJ1-6; clone_size: -; v_call: TRBV7-2; d_call: TRBD1; cdr3_nt: TGTGCCAGCAGCTTAATTAGGGGGACAGCAATTAATTCACCCCTCCACTTT; cdr3_aa: CASSLIRGTAINSPLHF
j_call: TRBJ2-2; clone_size: -; v_call: TRBV7-9; d_call: -; cdr3_nt: TGTGCCAGCAGCTTAGAGGTGGAAACCGGGGAGCTGTTTTTT; cdr3_aa: CASSLEVETGELFF
j_call: TRBJ1-1; clone_size: -; v_call: TRBV20-1; d_call: -; cdr3_nt: TGCAGTGCTAATGGGGGGAACACTGAAGCTTTCTTT; cdr3_aa: CSANGGNTEAFF
j_call: TRBJ2-1; clone_size: -; v_call: TRBV7-9; d_call: -; cdr3_nt: TGTGCCAGCAGCCGGCCTATGGGGACCGCACCCAATGAGCAGTTCTTC; cdr3_aa: CASSRPMGTAPNEQFF
j_call: TRBJ1-4; clone_size: -; v_call: TRBV12-3/TRBV12-4; d_call: -; cdr3_nt: TGTGCCAGCAGTCCGACTCCGAAAGGTGAAAAACTGTTTTTT; cdr3_aa: CASSPTPKGEKLFF
j_call: TRBJ2-4; clone_size: -; v_call: TRBV7-2; d_call: -; cdr3_nt: TGTGCCAGCAGCTTAAGACTGGGAGGCAACATTCAGTACTTC; cdr3_aa: CASSLRLGGNIQYF
j_call: TRBJ1-2; clone_size: -; v_call: TRBV7-2; d_call: -; cdr3_nt: TGTGCCAGCAGCTTTTCAACTGGTGGCTACACCTTC; cdr3_aa: CASSFSTGGYTF
j_call: TRBJ1-5; clone_size: -; v_call: TRBV20-1; d_call: -; cdr3_nt: TGCAGTGCCACTCGCGGGGGGCTTGGCAATCAGCCCCAGCATTTT; cdr3_aa: CSATRGGLGNQPQHF
j_call: TRBJ2-2; clone_size: once; v_call: TRBV6-6; d_call: TRBD2; cdr3_nt: TGTGCCAGCAGTTACCGGCTAGCGGGAAACACCGGGGAGCTGTTTTTT; cdr3_aa: CASSYRLAGNTGELFF
j_call: TRBJ2-7; clone_size: few; v_call: TRBV7-8; d_call: -; cdr3_nt: TGTGCCAGCAGCTCTAGACAGTACTACGAGCAGTACTTC; cdr3_aa: CASSSRQYYEQYF
j_call: TRBJ1-4; clone_size: -; v_call: TRBV6-1; d_call: -; cdr3_nt: TGTGCCAGCAGTGAAGAAAAACTGTTTTTT; cdr3_aa: CASSEEKLFF
j_call: TRBJ2-3; clone_size: -; v_call: TRBV3-1; d_call: -; cdr3_nt: TGTGCCAGCAGCCCCAGAACGCCTGCGGGGACAGATACGCAGTATTTT; cdr3_aa: CASSPRTPAGTDTQYF
j_call: TRBJ2-3; clone_size: once; v_call: TRBV10-3; d_call: TRBD1; cdr3_nt: TGTGCCATTCAGACAGGGGGCTGGGCAGATACGCAGTATTTT; cdr3_aa: CAIQTGGWADTQYF
j_call: TRBJ1-1; clone_size: -; v_call: TRBV9; d_call: TRBD1; cdr3_nt: TGTGCCAGCAGCGTAGAGGCAGGGGGGGTGAACACTGAAGCTTTCTTT; cdr3_aa: CASSVEAGGVNTEAFF
j_call: TRBJ2-3; clone_size: -; v_call: TRBV5-6; d_call: TRBD2; cdr3_nt: TGTGCCAGCAGCCCTGGAGCTAGCGGGACGACAGATACGCAGTATTTT; cdr3_aa: CASSPGASGTTDTQYF
j_call: TRBJ2-1; clone_size: -; v_call: TRBV2; d_call: -; cdr3_nt: TGTGCCAGCAGGGGGGCGGGGATACAGTTCTTC; cdr3_aa: CASRGAGIQFF
j_call: TRBJ2-3; clone_size: -; v_call: TRBV3-1; d_call: TRBD2; cdr3_nt: TGTGCCAGCAGCGGAAGCGGGGGGGCCGGGGATACGCAGTATTTT; cdr3_aa: CASSGSGGAGDTQYF
j_call: TRBJ2-3; clone_size: -; v_call: TRBV28; d_call: -; cdr3_nt: TGTGCCAGCAGTTTAGAACCGGGGGGCCAATCAGATACGCAGTATTTT; cdr3_aa: CASSLEPGGQSDTQYF
j_call: TRBJ2-1; clone_size: once; v_call: TRBV6-5; d_call: TRBD1; cdr3_nt: TGTGCCAGCAGTCTGACAGGGGCGGTCTACAATGAGCAGTTCTTC; cdr3_aa: CASSLTGAVYNEQFF
j_call: TRBJ2-1; clone_size: -; v_call: TRBV5-6; d_call: -; cdr3_nt: TGTGCCAGCAGCTTGAGGGGTACAAGTGAGCAGTTCTTC; cdr3_aa: CASSLRGTSEQFF
j_call: TRBJ1-1; clone_size: -; v_call: TRBV7-9; d_call: -; cdr3_nt: TGTGCCAGCAGCCAAGAGTTTGAAGCTTTCTTT; cdr3_aa: CASSQEFEAFF